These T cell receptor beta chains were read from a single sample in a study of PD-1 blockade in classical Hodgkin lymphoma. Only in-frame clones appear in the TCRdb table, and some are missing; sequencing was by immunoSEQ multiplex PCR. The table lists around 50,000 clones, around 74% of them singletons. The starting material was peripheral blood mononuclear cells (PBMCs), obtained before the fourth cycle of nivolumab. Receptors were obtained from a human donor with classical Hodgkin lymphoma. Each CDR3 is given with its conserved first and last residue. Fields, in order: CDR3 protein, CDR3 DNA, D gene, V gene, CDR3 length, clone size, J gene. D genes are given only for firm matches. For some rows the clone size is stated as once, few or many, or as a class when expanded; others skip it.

CASSFHSNTEAFF TGTGCCAGCAGCTTTCACTCGAACACTGAAGCTTTCTTT . TRBV11-3 13 . TRBJ1-1
CASSTGTVRGTQYF TGTGCCAGCAGTACAGGGACGGTGCGCGGCACGCAGTATTTT . TRBV6-5 14 . TRBJ2-3
CASGGRELNQPQHF TGTGCCAGCGGGGGGCGCGAGCTAAATCAGCCCCAGCATTTT . TRBV6-1 14 . TRBJ1-5
CASSPFRDRATYEQYF TGTGCCAGCTCACCTTTTCGGGACAGGGCTACCTACGAGCAGTACTTC TRBD1 TRBV18 16 . TRBJ2-7
CASRSGQGLYQPQHF TGTGCCAGCAGGTCGGGACAGGGGTTGTATCAGCCCCAGCATTTT TRBD1 TRBV2 15 . TRBJ1-5
CASGTGTDPGYGYTF TGCGCCAGCGGAACCGGGACAGACCCCGGCTACGGCTACACCTTC TRBD1 TRBV5-1 15 . TRBJ1-2
CASSEEDLGNQPQHF TGTGCCAGCAGTGAAGAGGATTTGGGAAATCAGCCCCAGCATTTT . TRBV6-1 15 . TRBJ1-5
CASSRVLPMNTEAFF TGTGCCAGCAGTAGGGTCCTCCCCATGAACACTGAAGCTTTCTTT . TRBV6-5 15 once TRBJ1-1
CASSFPGQEHGYTF TGTGCCAGCAGTTTTCCCGGACAGGAACATGGCTACACCTTC TRBD1 TRBV28 14 . TRBJ1-2
CAISELGQEAFF TGTGCCATCAGTGAGTTGGGACAGGAAGCTTTCTTT TRBD1 TRBV10-3 12 few TRBJ1-1
CSTLRVAGADEQFF TGCAGCACCCTCAGAGTCGCGGGAGCCGATGAGCAGTTCTTC TRBD2 TRBV29-1 14 . TRBJ2-1
CASSLSLNRNEQFF TGTGCCAGCAGCTTATCATTGAACAGAAATGAGCAGTTCTTC . TRBV11-2 14 . TRBJ2-1
CASNFPEDRAHEQFF TGTGCCAGCAACTTCCCGGAGGACAGGGCCCATGAGCAGTTCTTC TRBD1 TRBV5-6 15 . TRBJ2-1
CASSSYRGTFGNTIYF TGTGCCAGCAGCAGCTACAGGGGCACCTTTGGAAACACCATATATTTT TRBD1 TRBV7-2 16 few TRBJ1-3
CASSSQWNTEAFF TGTGCCAGCAGCTCGCAATGGAACACTGAAGCTTTCTTT . TRBV7-9 13 . TRBJ1-1
CASSLGQGRPANSPLHF TGTGCCAGCAGCTTAGGACAGGGCAGGCCCGCGAATTCACCCCTCCACTTT TRBD1 TRBV7-9 17 . TRBJ1-6
CASSPSVEQYF TGTGCCAGCTCACCAAGCGTCGAGCAGTACTTC . TRBV18 11 medium-sized TRBJ2-7
CASSEGGGQPQHF TGTGCCAGCAGCGAGGGGGGTGGTCAGCCCCAGCATTTT . TRBV28 13 once TRBJ1-5
CSVDREQETQYF TGCAGCGTTGACCGGGAACAAGAGACCCAGTACTTC . TRBV29-1 12 . TRBJ2-5
CASSFDRGDDTIYF TGCGCCAGCAGCTTTGACAGGGGGGATGACACCATATATTTT TRBD1 TRBV5-1 14 . TRBJ1-3
CASSLAGGGSYEQYF TGCGCCAGCAGCTTGGCAGGGGGAGGGTCCTACGAGCAGTACTTC . TRBV5-1 15 . TRBJ2-7
CASSYRGQPQHF TGTGCCAGCAGTTACAGGGGACAGCCCCAGCATTTT TRBD1 TRBV27 12 . TRBJ1-5
CASSSLVGQNEAFF TGTGCCAGCAGCTCCCTGGTGGGGCAGAATGAAGCTTTCTTT . TRBV7-9 14 few TRBJ1-1
CASSQGADTYEQYF TGTGCCAGCTCTCAGGGGGCCGACACCTACGAGCAGTACTTC TRBD1 TRBV18 14 . TRBJ2-7
CASSLDRGIETQYF TGTGCCAGCAGCTTAGACAGGGGGATAGAGACCCAGTACTTC TRBD1 TRBV7-2 14 . TRBJ2-5
CASSFQENTEAFF TGCGCCAGCAGTTTTCAAGAGAACACTGAAGCTTTCTTT . TRBV5-1 13 . TRBJ1-1
CASSPGPVYEQYF TGTGCCAGCAGTCCGGGACCGGTCTACGAGCAGTACTTC . TRBV11-3 13 . TRBJ2-7
CAISEVEAGSYEQYF TGTGCCATCAGTGAGGTGGAGGCAGGATCCTACGAGCAGTACTTC . TRBV10-3 15 few TRBJ2-7
CASSFGQGIYEQYF TGTGCCAGTAGTTTTGGACAGGGGATCTACGAGCAGTACTTC TRBD1 TRBV19 14 . TRBJ2-7
CASSLGGSVNEQYF TGCGCCAGCAGCTTAGGGGGGAGTGTGAACGAGCAGTACTTC . TRBV5-1 14 . TRBJ2-7
CASSLVQTPFSEQYF TGTGCCAGCAGCTTAGTACAAACCCCCTTCTCGGAGCAGTACTTC . TRBV7-8 15 . TRBJ2-7
CASSSPTGTYEQYF TGTGCCAGCAGTTCCCCGACTGGTACCTACGAGCAGTACTTC . TRBV28 14 . TRBJ2-7
CASSFTGISYEQYF TGTGCCAGCAGCTTTACTGGGATTTCCTACGAGCAGTACTTC . TRBV7-9 14 once TRBJ2-7
CASSRSYTGELFF TGTGCCAGCAGCCGCAGTTACACCGGGGAGCTGTTTTTT . TRBV7-2 13 . TRBJ2-2
CASSPRDTPHEQYF TGTGCCAGCAGCCCCCGTGACACCCCTCACGAGCAGTACTTC . TRBV9 14 . TRBJ2-7
CASSWGVQETQYF TGTGCCAGCAGTTGGGGGGTCCAAGAGACCCAGTACTTC . TRBV6-6 13 once TRBJ2-5
CASSLQGPQAFF TGTGCCAGCAGTCTCCAGGGACCCCAAGCTTTCTTT . TRBV5-6 12 . TRBJ1-1
CASSFVGYEQYF TGTGCCAGCAGTTTCGTGGGGTACGAGCAGTACTTC . TRBV28 12 . TRBJ2-7
CASSPGTIIFEKLFF TGTGCCAGCAGCCCAGGGACAATAATTTTTGAAAAACTGTTTTTT . TRBV9 15 . TRBJ1-4
CASSFGQLNTEAFF TGTGCCAGCAGTTTTGGTCAGTTGAACACTGAAGCTTTCTTT . TRBV27 14 . TRBJ1-1